This T cell receptor beta chain was documented in a study of post-analysis software for immune sequencing data. Study-level background: Relapsing-remitting, secondary progressive and progressive-relapsing forms of multiple sclerosis all featured among disease courses. Study outcomes and limitations: When compared against controls, multiple sclerosis patients showed significantly lower normalized Chao1 diversity. In patients, TRBV5-6, TRBV5-1 and TRBV20-1 belonged to roughly five TRBV segments found more frequently than in controls.

Between the trimmed V and J ends, which lost 2 bases and 12 bases, there was a span of 13 bases. Germline CDR1 and CDR2: LGHDT and YNNKEL (reference sequence). CDR3 length equals 12 residues. The TCR beta cDNA libraries contained unique molecular identifiers. Around 500,000 cDNA molecules were obtained from approximately 0.91 to 9.4 million T cells. TCRdb reprocessed the PCR reads via MiXCR and lists one record per CDR3 protein. The sample has 450,000 to 650,000 distinct CDR3 sequences, 40% to 50% seen once; the top ten hold over 1.5%. Comment on this clonotype: Its matching antigen is unknown.

This clonotype was sampled from a girl aged 5 to 17 with multiple sclerosis. V and J are TRBV3-1 and TRBJ2-5; D gene uncertain. Sequenced input: blood. The CDR3 nucleotides read TGTGCCAGCAGCCAAATGATACACGAGAAGTACTTC. It codes for CASSQMIHEKYF.